These 20 T cell receptor beta chains were all obtained from the same sample, sequenced in a study of CD8 T cells in Susac syndrome. RNA totalling roughly 0.45 to 1 ug underwent reverse transcription with random hexamers. TCRdb itself ran the immunoSEQ multiplex PCR reads through MiXCR, one entry per CDR3 protein. The sample has roughly 50,000 distinct CDR3 sequences; more than 85% are singletons. Sequenced material: CD8+ T cells from PBMCs. The receptor source for this set is a human donor in good health.

V usage is TRBV4-1 and J usage is TRBJ1-3, with D possibly TRBD1 on 5 matching bases. The CDR3 contains 14 residues. Germline values: CDR1 MGHRA, CDR2 YSYEKL. The ends were cut back, 1 base at V and 7 bases at J, with 11 bases in the middle. CDR3 in DNA: TGCGCCAGCAGCCAAGTCCCCCAGGGTAACACCATATATTTT. Protein product: CASSQVPQGNTIYF.

The chain uses TRBV29-1 and TRBJ2-1, with D maybe TRBD2 (6 bases). V dropped 2 bases and J dropped 3 bases, with 8 bases sitting between them. The CDR3 is 13 residues long. CDR1 and CDR2 from the germline V gene are SQVTM and ANQGSEA. The CDR3 nucleotides read TGCAGCGTTGAATCGGGAGACTACAATGAGCAGTTCTTC. This codes for CSVESGDYNEQFF.

The V and J genes are TRBV4-2 and TRBJ1-2; D gene ambiguous. CDR1 and CDR2 (germline): LGHNA, YNFKEQ. The CDR3 contains 15 residues. Trimming shortened V by 0 bases and J by 4 bases, and 12 bases separated the two germline ends. The DNA of the CDR3 is TGTGCCAGCAGCCAAGAAGTTGGCCCGAGCTATGGCTACACCTTC. Its protein is CASSQEVGPSYGYTF.

This chain links TRBV7-9 with TRBJ2-5; unclear D gene. Per germline, CDR1 SEHNR and CDR2 FQNEAQ (reference sequence). The CDR3 runs 13 residues. V lost 4 bases to trimming and J lost 4 bases, with 10 bases between them. This chain's CDR3 is CASSSLLAETQYF. The CDR3 bases are TGTGCCAGCAGCTCTCTCTTAGCAGAGACCCAGTACTTC.

This clonotype was counted once. The V call is TRBV28, the J call TRBJ2-3; unclear D gene. CDR1 is MDHEN and CDR2 is SYDVKM in the germline V gene. Trimming removed 2 bases at V and 6 bases at J, with 18 bases between. This CDR3 is 16 amino acids long. The CDR3 loop is CASSLGLRRSGDTQYF. CDR3 nucleotide sequence: TGTGCCAGCAGTTTAGGATTAAGGCGCTCCGGGGATACGCAGTATTTT. The full variable domain, in which reference TRBV28 and TRBJ2-3 provide the parts outside the CDR3, is DVKVTQSSRYLVKRTGEKVFLECVQDMDHENMFWYRQDPGLGLRLIYFSYDVKMKEKGDIPEGYSVSREKKERFSLILESASTNQTSMYLCASSLGLRRSGDTQYFGPGTRLTVL.

Here the CDR3 reads CASKVWVIGNTIYF. The CDR3, as DNA: TGTGCCAGCAAAGTTTGGGTAATTGGAAACACCATATATTTT. This rearrangement joins TRBV7-2 to TRBJ1-3; the D is unclear. CDR3 length: 14 residues. The ends were cut back, 7 bases at V and 3 bases at J, with 13 bases in the middle. The V gene's germline CDR1 is SGHTA and CDR2 FQGNSA.

The gene calls are TRBV7-7 and TRBJ2-5; 10 nucleotides line up with TRBD2. The CDR3 covers 12 residues. Germline V gene lookup returns CDR1 SSHAT and CDR2 FNYEAQ (reference sequence). CDR3 bases: TGTGCGGTAGCGGGAGGACAAGAGACCCAGTACTTC. Residues: CAVAGGQETQYF.

The chain has TRBV19 and TRBJ2-1, with unresolved D. The germline gives CDR1 LNHDA, CDR2 SQIVND (reference sequence). Trimming stripped 3 bases from V and 7 bases from J, with 13 bases between. This CDR3 is 14 amino acids long. CDR3 amino acids: CASSILASDNEQFF. The DNA of the CDR3 is TGTGCCAGTAGTATTCTGGCCAGCGATAATGAGCAGTTCTTC. Drawing the rest from reference TRBV19 and TRBJ2-1, the complete variable domain is DGGITQSPKYLFRKEGQNVTLSCEQNLNHDAMYWYRQDPGQGLRLIYYSQIVNDFQKGDIAEGYSVSREKKESFPLTVTSAQKNPTAFYLCASSILASDNEQFFGPGTRLTVL.

This chain connects TRBV15 to TRBJ1-2; D call uncertain. Germline lookup yields CDR1 LNHNV and CDR2 YYDKDF (reference sequence). The V end was cut by 3 bases, the J end by 1 base, with 6 bases between. This CDR3 has 13 residues. The CDR3, as DNA: TGTGCCACCAGCAGGGAGAATAACTATGGCTACACCTTC. It specifies CATSRENNYGYTF.

This chain joins TRBV9 and TRBJ2-7; D call uncertain. The CDR3 is 14 residues long. Between the trimmed V and J ends, which lost 0 bases and 4 bases, there was a span of 11 bases. Germline CDR1 reads SGDLS; CDR2 reads YYNGEE. The CDR3, as DNA: TGTGCCAGCAGCGTAGTAGACTCGCCGTACGAGCAGTACTTC. Translation: CASSVVDSPYEQYF.

V and J are TRBV2 and TRBJ2-7, with D perhaps TRBD2 (6 bases). V lost 4 bases and J 7 bases, leaving 14 bases between the germline ends. CDR1 is SNHLY, CDR2 FYNNEI, per germline. The CDR3 has 13 residues. CDR3: CASSGASVGEQYF. DNA for the CDR3: TGTGCCAGCAGTGGGGCTAGCGTAGGGGAGCAGTACTTC.

The chain links TRBV15 to TRBJ2-5; no clear D gene. Looked up from germline, CDR1 is LNHNV and CDR2 is YYDKDF (reference sequence). The V end was cut by 1 base, the J end by 2 bases, with 11 bases between. The CDR3 covers 15 residues. In DNA form, the CDR3 reads TGTGCCACCAGCAGAGCCCGGACCCTGCAAGAGACCCAGTACTTC. Translating gives CATSRARTLQETQYF. Supplemented by reference TRBV15 and TRBJ2-5, the full variable domain reads DAMVIQNPRYQVTQFGKPVTLSCSQTLNHNVMYWYQQKSSQAPKLLFHYYDKDFNNEADTPDNFQSRRPNTSFCFLDIRSPGLGDTAMYLCATSRARTLQETQYFGPGTRLLVL.

The gene calls are TRBV27 and TRBJ2-7; the D call may be TRBD1 or TRBD2 (5 bases each). The CDR3 loop spans 14 amino acids. Germline V gene sequence: CDR1 MNHEY, CDR2 SMNVEV (reference sequence). Trimming pared 4 bases from V and 3 bases from J, leaving 13 bases between. The CDR3 nucleotides are TGTGCCAGCAGTTGGGGGTCCCCAGGCTACGAGCAGTACTTC. This codes for CASSWGSPGYEQYF.

The rearrangement uses TRBV4-1 and TRBJ2-1; no reliable D call. Trimming removed 4 bases from V and 8 bases from J, with 21 bases in between. The germline V gene has CDR1 MGHRA and CDR2 YSYEKL. The CDR3 is made up of 16 amino acids. The CDR3 DNA is TGCGCCAGCAGCCGGCAGGCCGGATTAGCCTCGGATGAGCAGTTCTTC. This codes for CASSRQAGLASDEQFF.

V and J are TRBV27 and TRBJ2-7; TRBD2 matches 11 bases. The CDR3 is 15 residues long. Germline-derived CDR1 and CDR2 are MNHEY and SMNVEV (reference sequence). Trimming removed 2 bases from V and 6 bases from J; junction bases left unmatched: 6. The CDR3 spells CASSLVAGGPVEQYF. DNA of the CDR3: TGTGCCAGCAGTTTAGTAGCGGGAGGGCCCGTCGAGCAGTACTTC.

The chain carries TRBV6-1 and TRBJ2-5, with D perhaps matching TRBD2 (6 bases). Trimming pared 4 bases from V and 7 bases from J, leaving 10 bases between. The CDR3 loop spans 12 amino acids. In germline, CDR1 is MNHNS, CDR2 SASEGT. CDR3 residues: CASSAPGVTQYF. CDR3 DNA: TGTGCCAGCAGTGCGCCGGGGGTGACCCAGTACTTC.

The gene calls are TRBV6-5 and TRBJ2-7; D uncertain. Germline-derived CDR1 and CDR2 are MNHEY and SVGAGI. The V and J ends lost 10 bases and 1 base respectively, with 14 bases between them. The CDR3 runs to 13 residues. The CDR3, as DNA: TGTGCCACAGCCGATGAAAGTTCCTACGAGCAGTACTTC. The encoded protein is CATADESSYEQYF.

V and J are TRBV7-6 and TRBJ2-3, with D hard to call. Germline V gene lookup returns CDR1 SGHVS and CDR2 FNYEAQ. V was pared by 3 bases and J by 8 bases, with 6 bases between. The CDR3 has 11 residues. This CDR3 is CASSLKGTQYF. Written as DNA, the CDR3 is TGTGCCAGCAGCTTGAAGGGTACGCAGTATTTT.

Written as DNA, the CDR3 is TGTGCCAGCAGCCAAGAAGGCAGAAACACCGGGGAGCTGTTTTTT. Amino acid sequence: CASSQEGRNTGELFF. V gene TRBV3-1 combines with J gene TRBJ2-2, with no clear D. CDR1 LGHDT and CDR2 YNNKEL come from the germline V gene (reference sequence). This CDR3 has 15 amino acids. V lost 0 bases, J lost 2 bases, and 7 bases lay in between.

This rearrangement joins TRBV12-3 or TRBV12-4 to TRBJ2-1; 10 bases agree with TRBD1. The junction had 9 bases not matched to a gene; V was cut back by 6 bases and J by 10 bases. The CDR3 extends over 14 amino acids. The DNA for the CDR3 is TGTGCCAGCAGCTCCGGGACAGGGGACCAGGAGCAGTTCTTC. It encodes CASSSGTGDQEQFF.